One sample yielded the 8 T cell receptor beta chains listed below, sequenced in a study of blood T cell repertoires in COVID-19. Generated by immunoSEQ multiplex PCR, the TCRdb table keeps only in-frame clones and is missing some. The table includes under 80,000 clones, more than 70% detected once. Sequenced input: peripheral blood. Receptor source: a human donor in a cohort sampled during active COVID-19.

The CDR3, as DNA: TGTGCCACCAGTGCTTCGGGAGGGGGGATGGGCGAGCAGTACTTC. Amino acid sequence: CATSASGGGMGEQYF. V gene TRBV24-1 combines with J gene TRBJ2-7; 8 bases are a match to TRBD2. With V trimmed by 5 bases and J by 6 bases, 11 bases remained unmatched. This CDR3 has 15 amino acids. The germline gives CDR1 KGHDR, CDR2 SFDVKD.

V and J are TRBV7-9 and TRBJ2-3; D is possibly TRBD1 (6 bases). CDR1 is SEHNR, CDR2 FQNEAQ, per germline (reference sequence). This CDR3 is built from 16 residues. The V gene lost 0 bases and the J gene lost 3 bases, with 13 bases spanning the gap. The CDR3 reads CASSLAQGWATDTQYF. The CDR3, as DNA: TGTGCCAGCAGCTTAGCGCAGGGGTGGGCTACAGATACGCAGTATTTT.

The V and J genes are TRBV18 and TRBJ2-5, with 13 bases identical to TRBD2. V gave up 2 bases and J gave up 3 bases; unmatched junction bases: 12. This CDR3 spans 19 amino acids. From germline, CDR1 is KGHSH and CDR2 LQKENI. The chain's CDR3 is CASSPGRTSGSLGEETQYF. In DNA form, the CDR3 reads TGTGCCAGCTCACCAGGTCGGACTAGCGGGAGTTTGGGTGAAGAGACCCAGTACTTC.

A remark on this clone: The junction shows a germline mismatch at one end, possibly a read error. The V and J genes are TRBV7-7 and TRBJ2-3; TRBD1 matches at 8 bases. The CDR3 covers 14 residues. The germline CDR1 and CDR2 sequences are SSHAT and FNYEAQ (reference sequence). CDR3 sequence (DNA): TGTGCTAGCAGCTTAGATATCGGGACAGGAACGCAGTATTTT. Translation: CASSLDIGTGTQYF.

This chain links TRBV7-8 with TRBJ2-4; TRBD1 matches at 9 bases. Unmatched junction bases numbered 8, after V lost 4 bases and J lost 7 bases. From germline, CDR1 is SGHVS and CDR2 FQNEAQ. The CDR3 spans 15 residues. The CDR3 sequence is CASSWDSDRGNIQYF. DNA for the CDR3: TGTGCCAGCAGCTGGGATTCTGACAGGGGGAACATTCAGTACTTC.

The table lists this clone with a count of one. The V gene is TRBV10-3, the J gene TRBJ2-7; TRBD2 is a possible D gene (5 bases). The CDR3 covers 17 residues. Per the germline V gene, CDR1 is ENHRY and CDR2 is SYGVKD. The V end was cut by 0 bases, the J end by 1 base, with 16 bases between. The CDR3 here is CAISESTSRTDSYEQYF. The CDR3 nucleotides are TGTGCCATCAGTGAGTCGACTTCTAGGACTGATTCCTACGAGCAGTACTTC.

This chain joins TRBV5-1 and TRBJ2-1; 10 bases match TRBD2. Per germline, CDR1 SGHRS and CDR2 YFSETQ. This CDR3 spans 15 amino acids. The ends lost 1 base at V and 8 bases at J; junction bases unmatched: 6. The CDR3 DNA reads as TGCGCCAGCAGCTTGCCGGGACTAGCGACACATGAGCAGTTCTTC. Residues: CASSLPGLATHEQFF.

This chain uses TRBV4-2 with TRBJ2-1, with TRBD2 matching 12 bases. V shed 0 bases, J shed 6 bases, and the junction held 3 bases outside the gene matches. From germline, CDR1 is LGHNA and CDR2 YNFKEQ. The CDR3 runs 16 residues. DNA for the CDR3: TGTGCCAGCAGCCAAGAGGGGACTAGCGGGTCCAATGAGCAGTTCTTC. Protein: CASSQEGTSGSNEQFF.